The 26 T cell receptor beta chains reported below all come from one sample, sequenced in a study of blood T cell repertoires in COVID-19. TCRdb's table, derived via immunoSEQ multiplex PCR, lists solely in-frame clones and lacks some. The top ten clones hold approximately 2.5% of a sample with about 100,000 clones, 70% to 90% of them seen once. The sequencing sample was made of PBMCs or T cells enriched from blood (not recorded which). The receptors were sampled from a woman aged 45-59 years who had recovered from COVID-19.

The chain couples TRBV24-1 to TRBJ1-2; 12 positions agree with TRBD1. Trimming at V came to 3 bases and at J to 4 bases, leaving 5 bases not matched to a gene. In germline, CDR1 is KGHDR, CDR2 SFDVKD. The CDR3 spans 16 residues. The CDR3 reads CATSDGTGGGFYGYTF. CDR3 nucleotides: TGTGCCACCAGTGATGGGACAGGGGGCGGTTTCTATGGCTACACCTTC.

The rearrangement uses TRBV19 and TRBJ2-4; D is undetermined. Trimming took 1 base from V and 1 from J, leaving 8 bases between them. The CDR3 is made up of 15 amino acids. Per germline, CDR1 LNHDA and CDR2 SQIVND (reference sequence). DNA of the CDR3: TGTGCCAGTAGTATAGTCGGAGTTGCCAAAAACATTCAGTACTTC. Translating it yields CASSIVGVAKNIQYF.

The chain joins TRBV30 to TRBJ1-3; the D is unclear. The CDR3 contains 15 residues. V was clipped by 2 bases and J by 0 bases, with 11 bases between them. Germline CDR1 reads GTSNPN; CDR2 reads SVGIG (reference sequence). CDR3: CAWSWAEYSGNTIYF. The CDR3 region has the DNA TGTGCCTGGAGTTGGGCAGAGTACTCTGGAAACACCATATATTTT. Based on the CDR3 plus reference TRBV30 and TRBJ1-3, the full variable domain is SQTIHQWPATLVQPVGSPLSLECTVEGTSNPNLYWYRQAAGRGLQLLFYSVGIGQISSEVPQNLSASRPQDRQFILSSKKLLLSDSGFYLCAWSWAEYSGNTIYFGEGSWLTVV.

This clone showed up just once. The chain couples TRBV4-1 to TRBJ2-3; TRBD2 matches at 7 bases. CDR3 length: 17 amino acids. The V gene's germline CDR1 is MGHRA and CDR2 YSYEKL. V lost 0 bases and J lost 2; bases outside the gene matches: 8. CDR3: CASSQEFRGTITDTQYF. CDR3 bases: TGCGCCAGCAGCCAAGAATTCCGTGGGACTATCACAGATACGCAGTATTTT.

The chain combines TRBV9 with TRBJ1-4; 8 nucleotides line up with TRBD1. Germline assignment: CDR1 SGDLS and CDR2 YYNGEE. This CDR3 has 17 amino acids. V was clipped by 3 bases and J by 1 base; unmatched bases: 8. DNA of the CDR3: TGTGCCAGCAGCGCATTAACAGGGGGTGTAACTAATGAAAAACTGTTTTTT. Encoded protein: CASSALTGGVTNEKLFF.

This chain joins TRBV12-3 or TRBV12-4 and TRBJ2-1; no clear D. V shed 4 bases and J shed 8 bases, with 6 bases lying between them. This CDR3 spans 11 amino acids. CDR3 in amino acids: CASSSRHEQFF. CDR3 in DNA: TGTGCCAGCAGTTCTAGACATGAGCAGTTCTTC.

The rearrangement links TRBV5-5 to TRBJ2-3; possibly TRBD1 for D (5 bases). The CDR3 is 12 amino acids. V lost 2 bases, J lost 5 bases, and 6 bases lay in between. The germline CDR1 and CDR2 sequences are SGHKS and YYEKEE (reference sequence). The CDR3 DNA reads TGTGCCAGCAGCTTAGGGGTAGATACGCAGTATTTT. Encoded protein: CASSLGVDTQYF.

The chain couples TRBV27 to TRBJ2-4; 7 bases match TRBD1. This CDR3 is 18 amino acids long. From germline, CDR1 is MNHEY and CDR2 SMNVEV (reference sequence). The junction had 16 bases not matched to a gene; V was cut back by 4 bases and J by 4 bases. The chain's CDR3 is CASSSISGTEGYKNIQYF. Written as DNA, the CDR3 is TGTGCCAGCAGTTCGATATCCGGGACAGAAGGTTATAAAAACATTCAGTACTTC.

This chain joins TRBV6-6 and TRBJ1-5; D remains unclear. Germline V gene lookup returns CDR1 MNHNY and CDR2 SVGAGI (reference sequence). The V end lost 2 bases, the J end lost 0 bases, and 8 bases lay between the germline ends. CDR3 size: 15 residues. CDR3 nucleotide sequence: TGTGCCAGCAGTTACCCAGGTGGTAGCAATCAGCCCCAGCATTTT. Translated, it gives CASSYPGGSNQPQHF.

CDR3 DNA sequence: TGCGCCAGCAGCCAGATAGGACAGGGGAAATCGGATACGCAGTATTTT. It yields the protein CASSQIGQGKSDTQYF. This sequence joins TRBV4-1 and TRBJ2-3, with 9 positions matching TRBD1. The CDR3 length is 16 residues. Unmatched junction bases numbered 10, after V lost 3 bases and J lost 6 bases. Germline lookup yields CDR1 MGHRA and CDR2 YSYEKL.

This clone showed up just a few times. The gene calls are TRBV11-2 and TRBJ1-3; 7 bases map to TRBD1. Germline assignment: CDR1 SGHAT and CDR2 FQNNGV. The CDR3 totals 16 residues. The V segment lost 0 bases and the J segment 3 bases; nucleotides outside the gene matches: 5. The CDR3 nucleotides are TGTGCCAGCAGCTTAGAAAGGGGGCAGGGTGGAAACACCATATATTTT. This gives the protein CASSLERGQGGNTIYF.

This clone was observed a handful of times. The chain employs TRBV27 and TRBJ2-1; a weak D match, TRBD2 (6 bases). The V gene's germline CDR1 is MNHEY and CDR2 SMNVEV (reference sequence). The CDR3 length is 17 residues. Trimming removed 3 bases at V and 0 bases at J, with 15 bases between. The CDR3 nucleotides read TGTGCCAGCAGTTTGGGGTGGCGGGGAAGCTCCTACAATGAGCAGTTCTTC. The encoded protein is CASSLGWRGSSYNEQFF.

This clone was detected only a few times. This sequence joins TRBV27 and TRBJ1-6; a weak D match, TRBD1 (5 bases). With 4 bases removed from V and 10 bases from J, the gap between germline ends came to 14 bases. The CDR3 contains 14 residues. Germline CDR1 is MNHEY and CDR2 is SMNVEV (reference sequence). The CDR3 protein is CASSSTGPGSPLHF. The CDR3 DNA is TGTGCCAGCAGTTCAACAGGACCTGGGTCACCCCTCCACTTT.

This chain joins TRBV29-1 and TRBJ1-1; no definite D call. Germline V gene data show CDR1 as SQVTM and CDR2 as ANQGSEA. V lost 3 bases to trimming and J lost 0 bases, with 8 bases between them. This CDR3 contains 13 residues. CDR3 loop: CSVETRMNTEAFF. CDR3 in DNA: TGCAGCGTTGAGACACGGATGAACACTGAAGCTTTCTTT.

The CDR3: CASSGGQRMNTEAFF. The CDR3 nucleotides read TGTGCCAGCAGCGGGGGACAGAGAATGAACACTGAAGCTTTCTTT. The chain carries TRBV6-5 and TRBJ1-1, with 7 bases aligning to TRBD1. After removal of 6 bases from V and 0 bases from J, the junction contained 7 bases not matched to a gene. The CDR3 consists of 15 residues. Germline V lookup: CDR1 MNHEY, CDR2 SVGAGI.

This clone showed up just a few times. V gene TRBV11-3 combines with J gene TRBJ2-2; TRBD1 agrees at 8 bases. The germline CDR1 and CDR2 sequences are SGHNT and YENEEA. V shed 2 bases and J 1 base; nucleotides not matched to a gene: 3. The CDR3 covers 16 residues. The DNA of the CDR3 is TGTGCCAGCAGCTTATCAGGGACAGGGAACACCGGGGAGCTGTTTTTT. The encoded protein is CASSLSGTGNTGELFF.

This chain links TRBV27 with TRBJ1-2; 12 nucleotides align to TRBD1. Germline V gives CDR1 MNHEY, CDR2 SMNVEV (reference sequence). The CDR3 spans 13 residues. V shed 6 bases, J shed 8 bases, and the junction held 4 bases outside the gene matches. In nucleotides, the CDR3 is TGTGCCAGCAGGGGACAGGGGGCCGGGGGCTACACCTTC. Its protein product is CASRGQGAGGYTF.

The V gene is TRBV7-2, the J gene TRBJ1-5; unclear D gene. This CDR3 is built from 14 residues. Germline V gene lookup returns CDR1 SGHTA and CDR2 FQGNSA. Trimming took 1 base from V and 4 from J, leaving 8 bases between them. The CDR3 coding sequence is TGTGCCAGCAGCTTAGTTTTCGGGAATCAGCCCCAGCATTTT. This sequence encodes CASSLVFGNQPQHF.

V and J are TRBV10-2 and TRBJ1-1; D call uncertain. The CDR3 covers 13 residues. V gave up 6 bases and J gave up 0 bases, with 8 bases separating them. CDR1 and CDR2 from the germline V gene are WSHSY and SAAADI. CDR3 sequence: CASSNTLNTEAFF. CDR3 bases: TGCGCCAGCAGCAATACACTGAACACTGAAGCTTTCTTT.

Details on this clone: Distinct nucleotide sequences in the sample also encode this CDR3. J is TRBJ2-3 and V is TRBV5-4, with a weak D call TRBD2 (5 bases). Germline lookup yields CDR1 SGHNT and CDR2 YYREEE (reference sequence). The CDR3 is 15 amino acids. Trimming removed 0 bases from V and 0 bases from J, with 8 bases in between. The CDR3 spells CASSLAGSSTDTQYF. DNA for the CDR3: TGTGCCAGCAGCTTGGCGGGATCTAGCACAGATACGCAGTATTTT.

This clone was counted once. This may be a read error, as it is one base from a much larger clone. V gene TRBV5-4 combines with J gene TRBJ2-6; unclear D gene. Germline CDR1 SGHNT, CDR2 YYREEE (reference sequence). Trimming took 2 bases from V and 0 from J, leaving 3 bases between them. The CDR3 is 14 residues long. The CDR3 sequence: CASSFFSGANVLTF. CDR3 nucleotide sequence: TGTGCCAGCAGCTTCTTCTCTGGGGCCAACGTCCTGACTTTC.

The J gene is TRBJ2-2, the V gene TRBV5-1; 9 positions match TRBD2. The V gene end was trimmed by 4 bases and the J gene end by 6 bases; junction bases not matched to a gene: 7. Per the germline V gene, CDR1 is SGHRS and CDR2 is YFSETQ. The CDR3 has 15 amino acids. The CDR3 DNA is TGCGCCAGCAGCCGACGCGCGGGGGGGCCCGGGGAGCTGTTTTTT. Translated, it gives CASSRRAGGPGELFF. Variable domain in full (rest from reference TRBV5-1 and TRBJ2-2): KAGVTQTPRYLIKTRGQQVTLSCSPISGHRSVSWYQQTPGQGLQFLFEYFSETQRNKGNFPGRFSGRQFSNSRSEMNVSTLELGDSALYLCASSRRAGGPGELFFGEGSRLTVL.

J is TRBJ2-3 and V is TRBV3-1 (or the pseudogene TRBV3-2), with a weak D call TRBD2 (6 bases). Germline CDR1 LGHDT, CDR2 YNNKEL (reference sequence). Trimming left V 4 bases short and J 2 bases short, with 13 bases between. CDR3 length: 15 amino acids. The CDR3 region has the DNA TGTGCCAGCAGCCGCCGATGGGAGGCCACAGATACGCAGTATTTT. This gives the protein CASSRRWEATDTQYF.

The chain is built from TRBV7-9 and TRBJ1-5, with D perhaps matching TRBD1 (6 bases). The length of the CDR3 is 17 residues. The V end was cut by 5 bases, the J end by 0 bases, with 17 bases between. CDR1 and CDR2 from the germline V gene are SEHNR and FQNEAQ (reference sequence). This CDR3 reads CASSPIAGETSNQPQHF. CDR3 nucleotides: TGTGCCAGCAGCCCGATAGCAGGGGAAACTAGCAATCAGCCCCAGCATTTT.

The chain has TRBV5-1 and TRBJ1-2; D perhaps matches TRBD1 (5 bases). CDR1 is SGHRS, CDR2 YFSETQ, per germline. CDR3 length equals 14 residues. V was clipped by 0 bases and J by 2 bases, with 8 bases between them. This chain's CDR3 is CASSLDGQNYGYTF. The CDR3, as DNA: TGCGCCAGCAGCTTGGACGGACAAAACTATGGCTACACCTTC.

This chain uses TRBV7-2 with TRBJ1-3; TRBD1 might be the D (6 bases). Germline assignment: CDR1 SGHTA and CDR2 FQGNSA. The V end lost 3 bases, the J end lost 7 bases, and 10 bases lay between the germline ends. This CDR3 is built from 13 residues. CDR3 residues: CASSLDSWNTIYF. The DNA for the CDR3 is TGTGCCAGCAGCTTGGACAGCTGGAACACCATATATTTT.